The 10 T cell receptor beta chains presented below share a single source sample, sequenced in a study of T cell repertoires in cytomegalovirus infection. For these TCRs, the target antigens are not known. TCRdb reprocessed the reads with MiXCR, giving one entry per CDR3 protein. Here the sample spans about 700,000 distinct CDR3 sequences, roughly 36% being singletons. The sequenced sample was cultured PBMCs, obtained from culture after CMV antigen stimulation. The receptors originated from a human donor in good health (CMV status not recorded). Some clones in this sample may be carry-over from other donors' samples.

This clonotype has a count of ten or more. The chain couples TRBV7-8 to TRBJ2-7, with D possibly TRBD1 on 9 matching bases. Germline V gives CDR1 SGHVS, CDR2 FQNEAQ. Trimming cost V 5 bases and J 3 bases, with 20 bases left between them. The CDR3 runs 16 residues. This chain's CDR3 is CASSITGGTGFYEQYF. The CDR3 region has the DNA TGTGCCAGCAGCATCACGGGGGGGACAGGGTTCTACGAGCAGTACTTC.

This clonotype was counted only a few times. The chain has TRBV4-3 and TRBJ1-4; D possibly corresponds to TRBD1 (6 bases). Germline V gene sequence: CDR1 LGHNA, CDR2 YSLEER. The germline V and J ends were trimmed by 2 bases and 8 bases, with 12 bases remaining between them. The CDR3 covers 14 residues. CDR3 bases: TGCGCCAGCAGCCAAAGGGGGGCAGGGGAAAAACTGTTTTTT. Its translation is CASSQRGAGEKLFF.

The chain carries TRBV7-9 and TRBJ1-2; D gene unclear. Germline CDR1 SEHNR, CDR2 FQNEAQ (reference sequence). The V end was cut by 3 bases, the J end by 6 bases, with 8 bases between. The CDR3 loop spans 12 amino acids. Written as DNA, the CDR3 is TGTGCCAGCAGCTTGGGTCTGAATGGCTACACCTTC. Its translation: CASSLGLNGYTF.

The genes are TRBV20-1 and TRBJ2-7; the match to TRBD1 covers 8 bases. With 3 bases clipped from V and 3 bases from J, the junction kept 16 bases outside the gene matches. The CDR3 consists of 17 residues. Germline lookup yields CDR1 DFQATT and CDR2 SNEGSKA (reference sequence). The CDR3, as DNA: TGCAGTGCTAGGGACAGGGTCAGTAAGGGGAACCTCTACGAGCAGTACTTC. Translated: CSARDRVSKGNLYEQYF.

This clonotype was picked up a small number of times. The chain links TRBV11-2 to TRBJ2-4; the D is unclear. CDR3 size: 15 residues. Between the trimmed V and J ends, which lost 6 bases and 0 bases, there was a span of 12 bases. The V gene's germline CDR1 is SGHAT and CDR2 FQNNGV. The CDR3 bases are TGTGCCAGCAGGCCCCTGAGGCTAGCCAAAAACATTCAGTACTTC. It codes for CASRPLRLAKNIQYF.

This rearrangement joins TRBV7-2 to TRBJ2-7; 13 nucleotides line up with TRBD2. This CDR3 has 14 amino acids. Per germline, CDR1 SGHTA and CDR2 FQGNSA. The V and J ends lost 5 bases and 8 bases, in that order; junction bases with no gene match: 6. CDR3 DNA: TGTGCCAGCAGCCCTATACTAGCGGGGGGGAAGCAGTACTTC. This codes for CASSPILAGGKQYF.

This clonotype was seen just once. The gene calls are TRBV28 and TRBJ2-1; D is perhaps TRBD1 or TRBD2 (5 bases each). CDR1 is MDHEN, CDR2 SYDVKM, per germline. CDR3 length equals 14 residues. V dropped 8 bases and J dropped 1 base, with 12 bases sitting between them. The CDR3 loop is CASGGDSSYNEQFF. CDR3 coding DNA: TGTGCCAGCGGGGGAGACAGTTCCTACAATGAGCAGTTCTTC.

This clonotype occurred a few times. The V gene is TRBV6-2 or TRBV6-3, the J gene TRBJ2-1, with 7 bases that match TRBD2. After removal of 7 bases from V and 4 bases from J, the junction contained 10 bases not matched to a gene. Germline loops: CDR1 MNHEY, CDR2 SVGEGT. CDR3 length: 15 residues. The CDR3 loop reads CASTDHSGGYNEQFF. The CDR3 DNA follows: TGTGCCAGCACCGACCACTCCGGGGGGTACAATGAGCAGTTCTTC.

This clonotype appeared a few times. CDR3 nucleotides: TGCGCCAGCAGCCAAAACCACGCAGGGCCTTATGGCTACACCTTC. This gives the protein CASSQNHAGPYGYTF. This rearrangement joins TRBV4-1 to TRBJ1-2, with TRBD1 as a possible D gene (5 bases). The germline CDR1 and CDR2 sequences are MGHRA and YSYEKL. V lost 2 bases to trimming and J lost 5 bases, with 15 bases between them. The CDR3 loop spans 15 amino acids.

At least ten counts were recorded for this clonotype. The J gene is TRBJ1-2, the V gene TRBV7-2, with D perhaps TRBD1 (5 bases). This CDR3 comprises 16 residues. Trimming took 5 bases from V and 5 from J, leaving 21 bases between them. Per the germline V gene, CDR1 is SGHTA and CDR2 is FQGNSA. CDR3 DNA: TGTGCCAGCAGCACCCCGGGGAGGGGCGGATTGTATGGCTACACCTTC. This encodes CASSTPGRGGLYGYTF.